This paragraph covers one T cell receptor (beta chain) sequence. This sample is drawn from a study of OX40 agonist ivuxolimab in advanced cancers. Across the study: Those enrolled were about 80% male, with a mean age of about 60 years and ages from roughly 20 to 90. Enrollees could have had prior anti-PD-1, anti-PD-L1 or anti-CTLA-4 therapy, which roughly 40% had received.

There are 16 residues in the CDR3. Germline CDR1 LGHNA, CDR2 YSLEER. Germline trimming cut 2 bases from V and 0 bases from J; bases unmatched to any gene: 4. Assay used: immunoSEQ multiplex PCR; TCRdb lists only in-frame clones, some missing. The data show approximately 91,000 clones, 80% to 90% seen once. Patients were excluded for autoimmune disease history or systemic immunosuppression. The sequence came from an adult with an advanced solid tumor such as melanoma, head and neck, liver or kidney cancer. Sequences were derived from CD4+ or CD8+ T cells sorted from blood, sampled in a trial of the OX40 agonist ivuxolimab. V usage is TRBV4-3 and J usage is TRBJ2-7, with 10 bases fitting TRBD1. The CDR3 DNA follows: TGCGCCAGCAGCCAATCGACAGGGGGCGCCTCCTACGAGCAGTACTTC. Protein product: CASSQSTGGASYEQYF.